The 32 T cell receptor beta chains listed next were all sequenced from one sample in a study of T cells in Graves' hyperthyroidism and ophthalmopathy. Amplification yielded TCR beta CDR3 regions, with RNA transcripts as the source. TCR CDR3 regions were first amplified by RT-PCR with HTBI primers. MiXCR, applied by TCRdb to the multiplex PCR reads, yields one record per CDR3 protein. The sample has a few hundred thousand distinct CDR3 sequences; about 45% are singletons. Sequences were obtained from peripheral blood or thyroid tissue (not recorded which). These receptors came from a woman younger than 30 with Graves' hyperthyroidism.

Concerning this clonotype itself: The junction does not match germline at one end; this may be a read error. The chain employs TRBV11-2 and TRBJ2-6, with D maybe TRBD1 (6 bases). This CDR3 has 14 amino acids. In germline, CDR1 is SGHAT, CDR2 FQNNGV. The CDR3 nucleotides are TGTGCCAGCAGCTTACCAGGGGCCATGAACACTGAAGCTTTC. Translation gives CASSLPGAMNTEAF.

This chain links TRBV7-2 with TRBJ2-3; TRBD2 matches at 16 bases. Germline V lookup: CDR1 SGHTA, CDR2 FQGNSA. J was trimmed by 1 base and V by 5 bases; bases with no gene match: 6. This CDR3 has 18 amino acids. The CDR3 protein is CASSLGTSGRARTDTQYF. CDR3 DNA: TGTGCCAGCAGCCTCGGGACTAGCGGGAGGGCCCGCACAGATACGCAGTATTTT.

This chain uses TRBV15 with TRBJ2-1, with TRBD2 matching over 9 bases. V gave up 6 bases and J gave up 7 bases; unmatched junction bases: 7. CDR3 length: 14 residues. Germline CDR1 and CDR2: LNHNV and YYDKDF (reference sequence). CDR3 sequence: CATRFAGGRNEQFF. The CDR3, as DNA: TGTGCCACCAGATTCGCGGGAGGGCGGAATGAGCAGTTCTTC.

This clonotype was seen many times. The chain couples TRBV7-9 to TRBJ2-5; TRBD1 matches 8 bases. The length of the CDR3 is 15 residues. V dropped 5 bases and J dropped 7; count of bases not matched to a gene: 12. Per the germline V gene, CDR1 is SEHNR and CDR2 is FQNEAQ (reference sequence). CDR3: CASSPQKGQVSTQYF. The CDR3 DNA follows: TGTGCCAGCAGCCCGCAGAAGGGACAGGTATCGACCCAGTACTTC.

CDR3 in amino acids: CASSNLAGVVTTGELFF. CDR3 coding DNA: TGTGCCAGCAGCAACCTAGCGGGAGTAGTCACCACCGGGGAGCTGTTTTTT. V is TRBV7-9 and J is TRBJ2-2; TRBD2 matches at 10 bases. V trimming: 5 bases; J trimming: 4 bases; junction bases outside the gene matches: 10. The CDR3 is 17 residues long. Germline V gene lookup returns CDR1 SEHNR and CDR2 FQNEAQ (reference sequence).

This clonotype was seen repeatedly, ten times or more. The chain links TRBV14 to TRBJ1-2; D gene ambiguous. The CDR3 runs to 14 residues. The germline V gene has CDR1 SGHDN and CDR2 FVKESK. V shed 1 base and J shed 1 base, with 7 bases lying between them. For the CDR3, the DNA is TGTGCCAGCAGCCAAGCTTTAATTAACTATGGCTACACCTTC. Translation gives CASSQALINYGYTF. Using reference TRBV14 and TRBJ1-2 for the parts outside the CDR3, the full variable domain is EAGVTQFPSHSVIEKGQTVTLRCDPISGHDNLYWYRRVMGKEIKFLLHFVKESKQDESGMPNNRFLAERTGGTYSTLKVQPAELEDSGVYFCASSQALINYGYTFGSGTRLTVV.

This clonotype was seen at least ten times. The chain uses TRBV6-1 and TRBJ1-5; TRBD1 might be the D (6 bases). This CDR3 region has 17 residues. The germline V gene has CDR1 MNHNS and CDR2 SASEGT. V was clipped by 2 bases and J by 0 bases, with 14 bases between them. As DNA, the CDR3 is TGTGCCAGCAGTGAACAGGGGTGGGGGATTAGCAATCAGCCCCAGCATTTT. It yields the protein CASSEQGWGISNQPQHF.

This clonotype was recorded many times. Here the CDR3 reads CASRLGTGGLYGYTF. CDR3 nucleotide sequence: TGTGCCAGCAGACTAGGGACAGGGGGCCTATATGGCTACACCTTC. The chain is built from TRBV2 and TRBJ1-2, with 12 bases identical to TRBD1. Germline V gene data show CDR1 as SNHLY and CDR2 as FYNNEI. Losses at the gene ends were 6 bases for V and 5 bases for J; bases not matched to a gene: 7. The CDR3 runs to 15 residues.

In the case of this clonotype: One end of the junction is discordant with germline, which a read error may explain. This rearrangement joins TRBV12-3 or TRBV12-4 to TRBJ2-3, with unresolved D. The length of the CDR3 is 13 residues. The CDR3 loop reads CAGSPSLADTQYF. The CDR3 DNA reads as TGTGCCGGCAGTCCCAGCCTTGCAGATACGCAGTATTTT.

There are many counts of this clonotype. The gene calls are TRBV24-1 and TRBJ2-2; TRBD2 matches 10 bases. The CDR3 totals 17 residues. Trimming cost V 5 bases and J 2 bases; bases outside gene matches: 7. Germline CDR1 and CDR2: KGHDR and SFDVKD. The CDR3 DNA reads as TGTGCCACCAGTGGGCACGGGACTAGCGACAACACCGGGGAGCTGTTTTTT. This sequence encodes CATSGHGTSDNTGELFF.

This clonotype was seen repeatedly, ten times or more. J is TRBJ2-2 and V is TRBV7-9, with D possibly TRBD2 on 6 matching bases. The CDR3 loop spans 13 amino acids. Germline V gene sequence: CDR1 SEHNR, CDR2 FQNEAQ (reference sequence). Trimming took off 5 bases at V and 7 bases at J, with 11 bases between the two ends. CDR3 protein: CASSRAGHGELFF. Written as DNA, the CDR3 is TGTGCCAGCAGCCGCGCGGGGCACGGGGAGCTGTTTTTT.

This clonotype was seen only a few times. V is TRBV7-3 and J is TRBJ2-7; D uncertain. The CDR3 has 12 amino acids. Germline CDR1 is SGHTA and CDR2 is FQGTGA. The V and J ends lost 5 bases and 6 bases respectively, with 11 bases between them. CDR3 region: CASSRLGGEQYF. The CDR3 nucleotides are TGTGCCAGCAGCCGCTTGGGTGGCGAGCAGTACTTC.

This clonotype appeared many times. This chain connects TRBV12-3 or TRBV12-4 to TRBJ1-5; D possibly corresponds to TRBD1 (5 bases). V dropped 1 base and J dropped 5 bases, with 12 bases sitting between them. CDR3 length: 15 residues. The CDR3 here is CASSLVGEEDQPQHF. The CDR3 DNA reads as TGTGCCAGCAGTTTAGTGGGGGAAGAAGATCAGCCCCAGCATTTT.

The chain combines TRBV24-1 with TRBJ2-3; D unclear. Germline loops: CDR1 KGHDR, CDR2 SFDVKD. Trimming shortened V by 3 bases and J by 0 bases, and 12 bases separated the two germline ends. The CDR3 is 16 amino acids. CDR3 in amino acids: CATSDLRATSTDTQYF. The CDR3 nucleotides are TGTGCCACCAGTGATCTCCGGGCCACTAGCACAGATACGCAGTATTTT.

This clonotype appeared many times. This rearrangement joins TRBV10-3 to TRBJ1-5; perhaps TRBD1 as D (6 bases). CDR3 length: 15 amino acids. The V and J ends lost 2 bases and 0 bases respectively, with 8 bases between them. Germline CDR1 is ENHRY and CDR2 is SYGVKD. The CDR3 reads CAISEDRNSNQPQHF. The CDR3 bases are TGTGCCATCAGTGAGGACAGGAATAGCAATCAGCCCCAGCATTTT.

The CDR3 loop is CASSPHGTNTEAFF. For the CDR3, the DNA is TGTGCCAGCAGCCCACACGGGACCAACACTGAAGCTTTCTTT. This chain links TRBV13 with TRBJ1-1, with TRBD1 as a possible D gene (5 bases). In germline, CDR1 is PRHDT, CDR2 FYEKMQ (reference sequence). The CDR3 sequence is 14 residues long. V gave up 5 bases and J gave up 2 bases, with 12 bases separating them.

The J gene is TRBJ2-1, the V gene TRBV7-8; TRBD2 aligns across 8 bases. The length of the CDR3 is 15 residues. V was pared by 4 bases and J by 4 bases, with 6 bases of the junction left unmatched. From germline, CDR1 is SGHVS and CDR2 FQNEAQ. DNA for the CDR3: TGTGCCAGCAGCTCGCGGGAGGCGGGTTACAATGAGCAGTTCTTC. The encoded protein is CASSSREAGYNEQFF.

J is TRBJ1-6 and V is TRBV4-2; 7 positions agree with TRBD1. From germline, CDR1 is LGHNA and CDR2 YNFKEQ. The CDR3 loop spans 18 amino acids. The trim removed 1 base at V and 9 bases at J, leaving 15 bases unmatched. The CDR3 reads CASSQAGGPTGASSPLHF. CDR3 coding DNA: TGTGCCAGCAGCCAAGCGGGAGGGCCCACAGGGGCGTCTTCACCCCTCCACTTT.

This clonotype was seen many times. In DNA, the CDR3 is TGTGCCAGCAGCTCCTACGACTGGGGGGGGAATTCACCCCTCCACTTT. Its translation: CASSSYDWGGNSPLHF. V is TRBV7-2 and J is TRBJ1-6, with a possible D match to TRBD1 (5 bases). CDR1 and CDR2 (germline): SGHTA, FQGNSA. V was shortened by 4 bases and J by 7 bases, with 17 bases between the two germline ends. The CDR3 is 16 amino acids.

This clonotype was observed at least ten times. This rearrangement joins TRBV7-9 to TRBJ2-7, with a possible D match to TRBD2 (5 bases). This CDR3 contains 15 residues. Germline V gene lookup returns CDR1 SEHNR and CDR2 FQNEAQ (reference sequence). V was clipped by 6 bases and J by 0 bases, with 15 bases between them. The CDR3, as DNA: TGTGCCAGCAGGTCCTCTAGCTCCAGCTCCTACGAGCAGTACTTC. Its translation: CASRSSSSSSYEQYF. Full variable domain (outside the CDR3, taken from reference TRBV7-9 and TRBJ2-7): DTGVSQNPRHKITKRGQNVTFRCDPISEHNRLYWYRQTLGQGPEFLTYFQNEAQLEKSRLLSDRFSAERPKGSFSTLEIQRTEQGDSAMYLCASRSSSSSSYEQYFGPGTRLTVT.

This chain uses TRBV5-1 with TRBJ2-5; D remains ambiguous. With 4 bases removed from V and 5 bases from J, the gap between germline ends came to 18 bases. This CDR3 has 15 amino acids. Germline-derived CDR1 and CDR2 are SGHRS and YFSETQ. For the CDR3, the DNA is TGCGCCAGCAGCCCTACGGAACTCCTGGGGGAGACCCAGTACTTC. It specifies CASSPTELLGETQYF.

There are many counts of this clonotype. CDR3 coding DNA: TGTGCCAGCAGTTTGAGGCAGGGGCGTCCGGGCTACACCTTC. Residues: CASSLRQGRPGYTF. The chain combines TRBV12-3 or TRBV12-4 with TRBJ1-2; a possible D gene is TRBD1 (6 bases). Deletions cut 3 bases from V and 8 bases from J, with 16 bases between. The CDR3 spans 14 residues.

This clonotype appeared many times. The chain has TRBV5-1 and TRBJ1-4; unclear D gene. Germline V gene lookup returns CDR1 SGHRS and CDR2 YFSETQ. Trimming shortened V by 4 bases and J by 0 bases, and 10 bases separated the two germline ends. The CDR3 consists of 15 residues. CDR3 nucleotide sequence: TGCGCCAGCAGCCGGGCGATAGCAACTAATGAAAAACTGTTTTTT. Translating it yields CASSRAIATNEKLFF.

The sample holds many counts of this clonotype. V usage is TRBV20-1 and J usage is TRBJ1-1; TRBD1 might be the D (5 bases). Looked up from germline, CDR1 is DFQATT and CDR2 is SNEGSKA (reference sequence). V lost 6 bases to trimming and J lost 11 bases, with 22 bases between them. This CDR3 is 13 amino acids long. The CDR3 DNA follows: TGCAGTGCCCCAGAGCAGGGAGGAATAGTCGCTTTCTTT. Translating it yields CSAPEQGGIVAFF.

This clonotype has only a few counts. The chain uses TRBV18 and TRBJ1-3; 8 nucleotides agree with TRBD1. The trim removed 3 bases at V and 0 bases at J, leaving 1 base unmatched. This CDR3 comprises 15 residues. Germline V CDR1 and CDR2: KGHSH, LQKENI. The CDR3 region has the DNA TGTGCCAGCTCACCGGGACAGGCCTCTGGAAACACCATATATTTT. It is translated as CASSPGQASGNTIYF.

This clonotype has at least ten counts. CDR3 in DNA: TGTGCCACCAACTCCGGGACTTCCTTTGAGGGATACTTC. Its translation is CATNSGTSFEGYF. The rearrangement links TRBV9 to TRBJ2-7; tentative D call: TRBD2 (6 bases). The CDR3 runs to 13 residues. Germline CDR1 is SGDLS and CDR2 is YYNGEE. The V gene lost 9 bases and the J gene lost 13 bases, with 26 bases spanning the gap.

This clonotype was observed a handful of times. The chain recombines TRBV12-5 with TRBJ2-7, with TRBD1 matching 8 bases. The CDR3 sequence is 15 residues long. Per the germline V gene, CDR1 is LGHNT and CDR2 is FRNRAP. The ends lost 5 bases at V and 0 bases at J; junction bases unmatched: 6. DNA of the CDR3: TGTGCTAGTGGTCCCCGGGACAGGAGCTCCTACGAGCAGTACTTC. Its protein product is CASGPRDRSSYEQYF.

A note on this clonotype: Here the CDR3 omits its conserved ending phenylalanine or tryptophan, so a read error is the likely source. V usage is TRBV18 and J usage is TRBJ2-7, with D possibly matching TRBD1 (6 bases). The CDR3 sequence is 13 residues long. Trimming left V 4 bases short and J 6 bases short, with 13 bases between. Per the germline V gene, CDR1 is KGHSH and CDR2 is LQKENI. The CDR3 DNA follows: TGTGCCAGCTCACAGGACAGATCTGGCGAGCAGTACTCC. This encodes CASSQDRSGEQYS.

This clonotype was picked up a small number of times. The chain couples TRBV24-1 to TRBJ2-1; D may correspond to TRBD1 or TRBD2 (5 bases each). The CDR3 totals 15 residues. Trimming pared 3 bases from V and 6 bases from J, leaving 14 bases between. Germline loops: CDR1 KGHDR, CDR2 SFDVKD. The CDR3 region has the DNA TGTGCCACCAGTGATGCCGGGACCCCTTCCAATGAGCAGTTCTTC. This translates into CATSDAGTPSNEQFF.

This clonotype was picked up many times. In nucleotides, the CDR3 is TGTGCCAGCAGCCAGACTACAGCCCAAACGGAGACCCAGTACTTC. It specifies CASSQTTAQTETQYF. This chain links TRBV9 with TRBJ2-5, with a weak D call TRBD2 (5 bases). This CDR3 has 15 amino acids. The ends were cut back, 4 bases at V and 5 bases at J, with 18 bases in the middle. Per the germline V gene, CDR1 is SGDLS and CDR2 is YYNGEE.

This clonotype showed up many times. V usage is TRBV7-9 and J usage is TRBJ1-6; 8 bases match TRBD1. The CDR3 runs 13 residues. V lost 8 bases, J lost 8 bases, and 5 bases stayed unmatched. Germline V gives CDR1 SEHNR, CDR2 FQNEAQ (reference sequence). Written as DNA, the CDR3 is TGTGCCAGCGGAATGACAGGGGATTCACCCCTCCACTTT. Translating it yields CASGMTGDSPLHF.

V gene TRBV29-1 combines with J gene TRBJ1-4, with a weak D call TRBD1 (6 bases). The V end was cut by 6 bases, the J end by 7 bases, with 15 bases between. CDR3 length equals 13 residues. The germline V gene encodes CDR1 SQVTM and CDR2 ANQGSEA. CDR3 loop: CSVYGGRTEKLFF. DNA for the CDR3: TGCAGCGTGTACGGGGGCAGGACTGAAAAACTGTTTTTT. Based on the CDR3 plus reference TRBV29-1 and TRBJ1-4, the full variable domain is SAVISQKPSRDICQRGTSLTIQCQVDSQVTMMFWYRQQPGQSLTLIATANQGSEATYESGFVIDKFPISRPNLTFSTLTVSNMSPEDSSIYLCSVYGGRTEKLFFGSGTQLSVL.